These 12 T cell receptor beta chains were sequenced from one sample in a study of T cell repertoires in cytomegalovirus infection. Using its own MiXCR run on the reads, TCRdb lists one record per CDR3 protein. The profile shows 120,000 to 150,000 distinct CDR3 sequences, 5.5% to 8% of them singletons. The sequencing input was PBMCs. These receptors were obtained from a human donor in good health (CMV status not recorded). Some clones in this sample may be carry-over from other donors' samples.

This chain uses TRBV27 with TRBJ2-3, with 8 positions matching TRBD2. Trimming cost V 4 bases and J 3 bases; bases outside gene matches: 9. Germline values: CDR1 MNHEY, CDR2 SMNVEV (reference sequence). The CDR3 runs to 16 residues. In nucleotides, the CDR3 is TGTGCCAGCAGTTCGTGGACTAGCAGGGGAACAGATACGCAGTATTTT. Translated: CASSSWTSRGTDTQYF.

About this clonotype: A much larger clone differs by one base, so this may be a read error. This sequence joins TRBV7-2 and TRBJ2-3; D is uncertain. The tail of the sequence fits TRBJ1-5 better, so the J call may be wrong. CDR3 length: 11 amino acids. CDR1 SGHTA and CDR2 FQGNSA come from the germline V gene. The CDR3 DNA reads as TGTGCCAGCAGCTCCTATAATACGCAGCATTTT. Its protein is CASSSYNTQHF.

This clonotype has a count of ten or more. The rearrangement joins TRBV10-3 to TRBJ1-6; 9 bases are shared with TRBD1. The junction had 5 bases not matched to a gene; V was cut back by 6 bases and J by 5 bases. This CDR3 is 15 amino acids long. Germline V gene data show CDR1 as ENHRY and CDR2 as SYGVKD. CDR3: CAIRGTGTHNSPLHF. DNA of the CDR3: TGTGCCATCAGGGGGACAGGGACCCATAATTCACCCCTCCACTTT.

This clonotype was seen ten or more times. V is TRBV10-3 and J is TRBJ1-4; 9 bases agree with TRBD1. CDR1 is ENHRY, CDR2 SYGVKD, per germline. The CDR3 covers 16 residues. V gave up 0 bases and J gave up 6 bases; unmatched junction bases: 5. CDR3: CAISESYDRGDEKLFF. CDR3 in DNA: TGTGCCATCAGTGAGTCGTACGACAGGGGGGATGAAAAACTGTTTTTT.

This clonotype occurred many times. The CDR3 region has the DNA TGTGCCAGCCGTAGGAGCGATGGGGGGGAACAGCCCCAGCATTTT. Translation gives CASRRSDGGEQPQHF. The chain combines TRBV19 with TRBJ1-5; tentative D call: TRBD1 (5 bases). Germline CDR1 is LNHDA and CDR2 is SQIVND (reference sequence). The length of the CDR3 is 15 residues. Trimming took 9 bases from V and 7 from J, leaving 22 bases between them.

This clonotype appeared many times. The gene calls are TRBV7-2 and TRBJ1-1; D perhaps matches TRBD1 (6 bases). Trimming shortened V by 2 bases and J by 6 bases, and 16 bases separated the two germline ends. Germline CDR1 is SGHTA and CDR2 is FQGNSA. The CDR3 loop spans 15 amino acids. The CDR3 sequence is CASSLPRGQFAEAFF. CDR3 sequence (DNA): TGTGCCAGCAGCTTACCCAGGGGCCAATTCGCTGAAGCTTTCTTT.

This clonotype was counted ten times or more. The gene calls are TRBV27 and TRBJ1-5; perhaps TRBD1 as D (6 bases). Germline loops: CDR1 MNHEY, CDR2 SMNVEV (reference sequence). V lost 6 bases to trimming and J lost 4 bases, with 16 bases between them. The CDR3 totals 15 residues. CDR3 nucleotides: TGTGCCAGCAGCTCTATTACAGGGAAGAATCAGCCCCAGCATTTT. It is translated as CASSSITGKNQPQHF.

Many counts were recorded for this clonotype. DNA of the CDR3: TGTGCTAGTAATGGACAGGGTCCCTCACCCCTCCACTTT. Translating gives CASNGQGPSPLHF. V is TRBV12-5 and J is TRBJ1-6; 8 bases map to TRBD1. The CDR3 contains 13 residues. Germline V gives CDR1 LGHNT, CDR2 FRNRAP. Trimming cost V 8 bases and J 10 bases; bases outside gene matches: 7. Variable domain in full (rest from reference TRBV12-5 and TRBJ1-6): DARVTQTPRHKVTEMGQEVTMRCQPILGHNTVFWYRQTMMQGLELLAYFRNRAPLDDSGMPKDRFSAEMPDATLATLKIQPSEPRDSAVYFCASNGQGPSPLHFGNGTRLTVT.

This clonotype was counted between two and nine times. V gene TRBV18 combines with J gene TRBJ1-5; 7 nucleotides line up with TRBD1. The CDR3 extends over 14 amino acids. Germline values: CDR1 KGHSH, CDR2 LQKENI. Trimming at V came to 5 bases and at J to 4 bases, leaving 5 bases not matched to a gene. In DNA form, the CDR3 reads TGTGCCAGCTCAAAGGGACAGAGTAATCAGCCCCAGCATTTT. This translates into CASSKGQSNQPQHF.

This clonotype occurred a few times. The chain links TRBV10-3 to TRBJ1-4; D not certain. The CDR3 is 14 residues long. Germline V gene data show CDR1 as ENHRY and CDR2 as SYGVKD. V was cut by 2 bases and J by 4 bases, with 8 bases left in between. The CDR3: CAISEIGGNEKLFF. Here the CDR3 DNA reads TGTGCCATCAGTGAGATCGGTGGTAATGAAAAACTGTTTTTT.

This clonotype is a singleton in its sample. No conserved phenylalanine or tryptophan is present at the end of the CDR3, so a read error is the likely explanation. Here the CDR3 reads CASSLRGDIGYEQYY. Here the CDR3 DNA reads TGTGCCAGCAGCCTAAGGGGGGATATTGGTTACGAGCAGTACTAC. The V gene is TRBV7-3, the J gene TRBJ2-7; tentatively, D is TRBD1 or TRBD2 (6 bases each). The germline V gene encodes CDR1 SGHTA and CDR2 FQGTGA. This CDR3 region has 15 residues. Trimming cost V 5 bases and J 4 bases, with 18 bases left between them.

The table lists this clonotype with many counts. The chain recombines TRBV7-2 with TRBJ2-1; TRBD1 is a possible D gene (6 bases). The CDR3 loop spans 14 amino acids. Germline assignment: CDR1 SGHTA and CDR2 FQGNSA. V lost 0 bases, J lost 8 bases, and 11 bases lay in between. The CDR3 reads CASSLAGAEDEQFF. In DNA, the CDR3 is TGTGCCAGCAGCTTAGCGGGGGCCGAGGATGAGCAGTTCTTC.